This TCR beta chain was sequenced during a study of cytomegalovirus exposure and HLA in healthy donors. At the level of the study: A data release that came early held some 84 million unique TCRs from HLA-typed donors. General study results and limits: Looking again later, the authors saw that most CMV-associated TCR beta chains seemed HLA-restricted. High specificity and sensitivity for cytomegalovirus status were reported for the classifier. The study carried out a later analysis of TCR beta sequences. It associated about 15,000 of them with specific HLA alleles at a false discovery rate of 0.05.

The CDR3 has 14 residues. J gave up 5 bases and V 5 bases, and 6 bases lay outside the gene matches. Germline-derived CDR1 and CDR2 are MNHEY and SMNVEV (reference sequence). On this clone: What it recognizes is unknown.

A multiplex PCR was run with 60 Vbeta primers and 13 Jbeta primers. Libraries were prepared by immunoSEQ multiplex PCR; TCRdb keeps only in-frame clonotypes and omits some of them. This sample has about 140,000 clones, with around 80% found just once. The receptor's source is a female donor in good health and CMV-seronegative. Source material: PBMCs. The chain joins TRBV27 to TRBJ2-3; 8 bases are shared with TRBD2. This CDR3 reads CASSLVSGVDTQYF. Here the CDR3 DNA reads TGTGCCAGCAGTCTCGTTAGCGGGGTAGATACGCAGTATTTT.